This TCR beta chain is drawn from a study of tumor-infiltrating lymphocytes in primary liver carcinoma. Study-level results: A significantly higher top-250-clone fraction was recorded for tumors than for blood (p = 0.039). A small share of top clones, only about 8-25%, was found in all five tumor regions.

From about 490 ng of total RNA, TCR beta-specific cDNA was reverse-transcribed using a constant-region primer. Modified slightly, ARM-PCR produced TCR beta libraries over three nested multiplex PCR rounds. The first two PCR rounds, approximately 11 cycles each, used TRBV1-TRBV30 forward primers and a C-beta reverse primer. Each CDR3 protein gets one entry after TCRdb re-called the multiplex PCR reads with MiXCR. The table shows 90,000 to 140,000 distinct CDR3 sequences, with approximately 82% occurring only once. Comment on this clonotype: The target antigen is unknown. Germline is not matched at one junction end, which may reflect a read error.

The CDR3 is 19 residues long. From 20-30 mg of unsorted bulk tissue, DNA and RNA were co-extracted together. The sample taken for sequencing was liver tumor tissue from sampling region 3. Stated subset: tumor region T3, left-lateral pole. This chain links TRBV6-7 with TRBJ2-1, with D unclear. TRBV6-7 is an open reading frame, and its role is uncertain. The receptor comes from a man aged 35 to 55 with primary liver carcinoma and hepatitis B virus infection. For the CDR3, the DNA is TGTACCAGCAGTTACCCGGCTAGTGGGAATTTTAGCTCCTACAATGAGCAGTTCTTC. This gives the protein CTSSYPASGNFSSYNEQFF.